This section outlines one T cell receptor (beta chain) sequence together with its context. Authors' methods: Amplification of reference gene primers was used by the study to estimate nucleated cell counts. Method: immunoSEQ multiplex PCR; TCRdb's copy keeps in-frame clones and lacks some. Clone size and V and J calls were adopted from that table, with D and trimming inferred from the DNA. The table lists hundreds of thousands of clones, 83% of them singletons. The data stem from a study of blood T cell repertoires in COVID-19. Study-level information: Spain, Italy and the United States supplied samples that represented acute and convalescent COVID-19. The analysed material was cDNA or gDNA that came from T cells, B-cell-depleted T cells, or PBMCs.

CDR1 and CDR2 (germline): SGHRS, YFSETQ. The CDR3 sequence is 16 residues long. V gave up 0 bases and J gave up 5 bases; unmatched junction bases: 7. What was sequenced was peripheral blood. This chain uses TRBV5-1 with TRBJ2-5, with 10 bases identical to TRBD2. The origin of this receptor is a woman between 50 and 59 years old with acute or convalescent COVID-19. DNA for the CDR3: TGCGCCAGCAGCTTGGAGGTAGCGGGAGGCTGGGAGACCCAGTACTTC. It specifies CASSLEVAGGWETQYF.